These T cell receptor beta chains were read from a single sample in a study of T-cell memory formation after mild COVID-19. MiXCR was run by TCRdb on the 5' RACE reads, yielding one entry per CDR3 protein. Among about 170,000 distinct CDR3 sequences, 10% to 15% were seen once, and the ten largest hold 2.5% to 3.5%. The source material was PBMCs or a T cell subset sorted from them (not recorded which). These receptor sequences come from a man between 18 and 35 years old who had mild COVID-19 (a few samples of this study predate the infection). Cell type and time point are not known. The CDR3 runs from the conserved cysteine through the conserved F or W. D genes are given only for firm matches. Clone sizes are given selectively: once, few, many, or a class where the clone is expanded.

j_call	d_call	cdr3_length	v_call	clone_size	cdr3_aa	cdr3_nt
TRBJ2-1	-	14	TRBV6-5	-	CASSYSWDVDEQFF	TGTGCCAGCAGTTACTCGTGGGACGTCGATGAGCAGTTCTTC
TRBJ2-2	-	12	TRBV29-1	medium-sized	CSVEGGTGELFF	TGCAGCGTTGAAGGGGGCACCGGGGAGCTGTTTTTT
TRBJ2-3	TRBD1	16	TRBV11-3	-	CASSAAGGGGTDTQYF	TGTGCCAGCAGCGCCGCAGGGGGCGGTGGAACAGATACGCAGTATTTT
TRBJ1-2	TRBD1	15	TRBV29-1	few	CSVRPLDRANYGYTF	TGCAGCGTGCGTCCGTTAGACAGGGCCAACTATGGCTACACCTTC
TRBJ1-1	-	16	TRBV12-3/TRBV12-4	few	CASSPRFRATAIEAFF	TGTGCCAGCAGCCCAAGGTTTAGGGCGACGGCAATTGAAGCTTTCTTT
TRBJ2-1	TRBD2	15	TRBV5-1	-	CASSPRTSEDNEQFF	TGCGCCAGCAGCCCCCGGACTAGTGAAGACAATGAGCAGTTCTTC
TRBJ2-3	TRBD2	17	TRBV7-2	-	CASSLARSGGNTDTQYF	TGTGCCAGCAGCTTAGCGCGGAGCGGGGGGAACACAGATACGCAGTATTTT
TRBJ2-7	-	15	TRBV19	few	CASSIDVQAIYEQYF	TGTGCCAGTAGTATTGACGTACAGGCGATCTACGAGCAGTACTTC
TRBJ2-5	TRBD2	15	TRBV20-1	-	CSAFKGGLVQETQYF	TGCAGTGCCTTCAAGGGGGGACTAGTACAAGAGACCCAGTACTTC
TRBJ1-1	-	13	TRBV6-2/TRBV6-3	few	CASSYAGIQEAFF	TGTGCCAGCAGTTACGCAGGGATTCAGGAAGCTTTCTTT
TRBJ2-5	TRBD2	13	TRBV10-2	many	CASKVGGAETQYF	TGCGCCAGCAAAGTCGGGGGGGCGGAGACCCAGTACTTC
TRBJ2-3	-	14	TRBV7-3	many	CASSLSLGTDTQYF	TGTGCCAGCAGCTTAAGCTTAGGCACAGATACGCAGTATTTT
TRBJ2-3	-	15	TRBV6-5	-	CASSYRELGTDTQYF	TGTGCCAGCAGTTACAGGGAACTCGGCACAGATACGCAGTATTTT
TRBJ1-2	-	14	TRBV29-1	many	CSVESLRVGYGYTF	TGCAGCGTTGAGAGTCTCCGGGTGGGCTATGGCTACACCTTC
TRBJ1-1	-	13	TRBV7-2	few	CASSFKTNTEAFF	TGTGCCAGCAGCTTCAAAACGAACACTGAAGCTTTCTTT
TRBJ2-3	-	14	TRBV12-3/TRBV12-4	few	CASSLRTGTDTQYF	TGTGCCAGCAGCCTCCGCACAGGGACAGATACGCAGTATTTT
TRBJ2-1	-	15	TRBV28	-	CASHRAGAMENEQFF	TGTGCCAGCCACCGGGCTGGGGCAATGGAGAATGAGCAGTTCTTC
TRBJ2-3	-	13	TRBV7-2	-	CASSSITTDTQYF	TGTGCCAGCAGCTCAATAACTACAGATACGCAGTATTTT
TRBJ2-7	-	14	TRBV4-1	-	CASSQETVSYEQYF	TGCGCCAGCAGCCAAGAAACGGTCTCCTACGAGCAGTACTTC
TRBJ2-3	TRBD2	17	TRBV5-5	few	CASRTPGTSGITDTQYF	TGTGCCAGCAGAACTCCCGGGACTAGCGGAATCACAGATACGCAGTATTTT
TRBJ1-2	-	13	TRBV6-6	-	CASSFDRLGGYTF	TGTGCCAGCAGTTTCGACAGGCTCGGAGGCTACACCTTC
TRBJ2-7	TRBD2	15	TRBV6-5	-	CASSYSSGAPREQYF	TGTGCCAGCAGTTACTCGAGCGGGGCTCCGCGAGAGCAGTACTTC
TRBJ1-2	-	15	TRBV6-5	-	CASSYGGAGYYGYTF	TGTGCCAGCAGTTACGGGGGGGCCGGTTACTATGGCTACACCTTC
TRBJ2-5	-	13	TRBV20-1	many	CSASSGGTETQYF	TGCAGTGCTAGTTCAGGGGGGACAGAGACCCAGTACTTC
TRBJ2-7	-	10	TRBV12-3/TRBV12-4	few	CASSLDEQYF	TGTGCCAGCAGTTTAGACGAGCAGTACTTC